These 21 T cell receptor beta chains were all obtained from the same sample, sequenced in a study of shared clonotypes between healthy human individuals. Assay used: immunoSEQ multiplex PCR; TCRdb lists only in-frame clones, some missing. The profile shows roughly 2 million clones, 90% to 95% of them singletons. The material sequenced was naive CD4+ T cells sorted from blood. The subset denotes: CD45RA+ positively selected. These receptors were taken from a man between 18 and 35 years old in good health.

The CDR3 region is CASSIGLAGNYEQYF. The CDR3, as DNA: TGTGCCAGTAGTATAGGACTAGCGGGGAACTACGAGCAGTACTTC. The chain recombines TRBV19 with TRBJ2-7; 11 nucleotides line up with TRBD2. The CDR3 length is 15 residues. Per germline, CDR1 LNHDA and CDR2 SQIVND (reference sequence). The V and J ends lost 1 base and 3 bases, in that order; junction bases with no gene match: 2.

Only one count was recorded for this clone. The V gene is TRBV5-4, the J gene TRBJ2-1, with a possible D match to TRBD1 (5 bases). The ends were cut back, 1 base at V and 10 bases at J, with 21 bases in the middle. Germline V gene lookup returns CDR1 SGHNT and CDR2 YYREEE (reference sequence). The CDR3 length is 16 residues. CDR3 nucleotides: TGTGCCAGCAGCTTGTACCGGCAGGGCCACCATCGGGAGCAGTTCTTC. Translating gives CASSLYRQGHHREQFF.

The V and J genes are TRBV5-1 and TRBJ1-1, with D unresolved. Trimming took off 5 bases at V and 1 base at J, with 9 bases between the two ends. Germline V gene data show CDR1 as SGHRS and CDR2 as YFSETQ. The CDR3 contains 13 residues. CDR3 protein: CASRPGENTEAFF. The CDR3 nucleotides read TGCGCCAGCAGGCCTGGAGAGAACACTGAAGCTTTCTTT. The variable domain in full, with the rest retrieved from reference TRBV5-1 and TRBJ1-1, is KAGVTQTPRYLIKTRGQQVTLSCSPISGHRSVSWYQQTPGQGLQFLFEYFSETQRNKGNFPGRFSGRQFSNSRSEMNVSTLELGDSALYLCASRPGENTEAFFGQGTRLTVV.

V usage is TRBV2 and J usage is TRBJ2-1; D not resolved. The germline gives CDR1 SNHLY, CDR2 FYNNEI. V was shortened by 5 bases and J by 7 bases, with 6 bases between the two germline ends. The CDR3 sequence is 11 residues long. CDR3 protein: CASSSRNEQFF. The CDR3 DNA reads as TGTGCCAGCAGTTCAAGGAATGAGCAGTTCTTC.

For this clone: The same CDR3 is also encoded by other DNA sequences in this sample. V gene TRBV9 combines with J gene TRBJ2-5; 7 bases map to TRBD2. Trimming cost V 0 bases and J 3 bases; bases outside gene matches: 8. The CDR3 totals 16 residues. CDR1 and CDR2 (germline): SGDLS, YYNGEE. CDR3 DNA sequence: TGTGCCAGCAGCGTAGGTCTGCGGGAGTCGGAAGAGACCCAGTACTTC. Amino acids: CASSVGLRESEETQYF.

This chain links TRBV5-1 with TRBJ1-6; TRBD1 might be the D (5 bases). The CDR3 loop spans 14 amino acids. Germline V CDR1 and CDR2: SGHRS, YFSETQ. Trimming removed 4 bases from V and 10 bases from J, with 15 bases in between. The CDR3 nucleotides read TGCGCCAGCAGCCAACAGGTGGAAGGATCACCCCTCCACTTT. As protein: CASSQQVEGSPLHF.

V usage is TRBV4-1 and J usage is TRBJ1-1; no firm D call. Trimming cost V 1 base and J 1 base, with 13 bases left between them. CDR1 is MGHRA and CDR2 is YSYEKL in the germline V gene. This CDR3 region has 16 residues. DNA for the CDR3: TGCGCCAGCAGCCAAGTGGTAGGCTGGGGGAACACTGAAGCTTTCTTT. Its protein product is CASSQVVGWGNTEAFF.

This chain links TRBV4-1 with TRBJ2-3; D perhaps matches TRBD2 (5 bases). V was clipped by 2 bases and J by 6 bases, with 18 bases between them. Germline-derived CDR1 and CDR2 are MGHRA and YSYEKL. The CDR3 has 16 amino acids. Here the CDR3 reads CASSQPYRGSSDTQYF. CDR3 nucleotides: TGCGCCAGCAGCCAACCCTATCGGGGAAGCTCGGATACGCAGTATTTT.

The genes are TRBV19 and TRBJ2-1, with D perhaps given as TRBD1 or TRBD2 (7 bases each). This CDR3 region has 15 residues. Deletions cut 6 bases from V and 1 base from J, with 13 bases between. CDR1 is LNHDA, CDR2 SQIVND, per germline (reference sequence). CDR3 bases: TGTGCCAGTAGCCCTCAGGGGGGGTCCTACAATGAGCAGTTCTTC. This encodes CASSPQGGSYNEQFF.

This rearrangement joins TRBV5-1 to TRBJ1-3; possible D gene TRBD1, 5 bases. V was clipped by 3 bases and J by 9 bases, with 22 bases between them. In germline, CDR1 is SGHRS, CDR2 YFSETQ. The CDR3 runs 16 residues. CDR3 DNA sequence: TGCGCCAGCAGCTCCCGGGGGGAGGGTGCCTCGAGCACCATATATTTT. Translated: CASSSRGEGASSTIYF.

The rearrangement links TRBV19 to TRBJ2-7; D is unresolved. This CDR3 is built from 14 residues. Trimming took off 4 bases at V and 2 bases at J, with 12 bases between the two ends. Germline V gene lookup returns CDR1 LNHDA and CDR2 SQIVND (reference sequence). CDR3 region: CASSTRSGPYEQYF. The CDR3 coding sequence is TGTGCCAGTAGTACCCGGTCCGGGCCCTACGAGCAGTACTTC.

The count of this clone is one. The chain links TRBV28 to TRBJ1-5; D is ambiguous. Germline assignment: CDR1 MDHEN and CDR2 SYDVKM. The CDR3 loop spans 13 amino acids. Trimming removed 6 bases from V and 3 bases from J, with 9 bases in between. The CDR3 nucleotides are TGTGCCAGCAGCCCGACATCCAATCAGCCCCAGCATTTT. Amino acids: CASSPTSNQPQHF.

The chain recombines TRBV18 with TRBJ2-7, with a possible D match to TRBD2 (6 bases). Germline CDR1 and CDR2: KGHSH and LQKENI. Trimming removed 3 bases from V and 7 bases from J, with 10 bases in between. The CDR3 covers 12 residues. CDR3 in DNA: TGTGCCAGCTCACCTTTTGGGGGGGAGCAGTACTTC. This translates into CASSPFGGEQYF.

The chain employs TRBV11-2 and TRBJ1-4, with D perhaps matching TRBD1 (5 bases). The CDR3 extends over 14 amino acids. CDR1 is SGHAT and CDR2 is FQNNGV in the germline V gene. With 6 bases removed from V and 0 bases from J, the gap between germline ends came to 8 bases. As DNA, the CDR3 is TGTGCCAGCAGAACGACAGCAACTAATGAAAAACTGTTTTTT. Amino acids: CASRTTATNEKLFF.

About this clone: Within the sample, other DNA sequences also encode this same CDR3. The chain uses TRBV7-9 and TRBJ1-1; D not resolved. Trimming shortened V by 2 bases and J by 2 bases, and 3 bases separated the two germline ends. Germline CDR1 SEHNR, CDR2 FQNEAQ (reference sequence). This CDR3 contains 12 residues. The CDR3 region has the DNA TGTGCCAGCAGCTTACTAAACACTGAAGCTTTCTTT. Protein: CASSLLNTEAFF.

The rearrangement uses TRBV6-6 and TRBJ2-2, with TRBD1 matching over 8 bases. Germline CDR1 is MNHNY and CDR2 is SVGAGI (reference sequence). The CDR3 runs 14 residues. With V trimmed by 5 bases and J by 4 bases, 3 bases remained unmatched. This chain's CDR3 is CASSRQGRTGELFF. Written as DNA, the CDR3 is TGTGCCAGCAGTCGACAGGGGCGCACCGGGGAGCTGTTTTTT.

The rearrangement links TRBV6-1 to TRBJ1-6; TRBD1 is a possible D gene (5 bases). Germline CDR1 is MNHNS and CDR2 is SASEGT. This CDR3 spans 16 amino acids. Trimming removed 4 bases from V and 6 bases from J, with 16 bases in between. The CDR3 is CASSVLAQGSNSPLHF. The DNA for the CDR3 is TGTGCCAGCAGTGTGCTTGCCCAGGGCTCTAATTCACCCCTCCACTTT.

The genes are TRBV4-1 and TRBJ1-4; no definite D call. This CDR3 is built from 17 residues. CDR1 and CDR2 (germline): MGHRA, YSYEKL. V was pared by 4 bases and J by 0 bases, with 15 bases between. Here the CDR3 reads CASSPGFAAATNEKLFF. The CDR3 DNA sequence: TGCGCCAGCAGCCCCGGATTTGCGGCCGCAACTAATGAAAAACTGTTTTTT.

As concerns this clone: The same CDR3 arises from other DNA sequences in this sample as well. The V and J genes are TRBV11-2 and TRBJ2-3, with 7 bases lining up with TRBD2. The V and J ends lost 2 bases and 0 bases, in that order; junction bases with no gene match: 2. This CDR3 is 15 amino acids long. Germline assignment: CDR1 SGHAT and CDR2 FQNNGV. The CDR3 is CASSLSGISTDTQYF. In DNA form, the CDR3 reads TGTGCCAGCAGCTTAAGCGGGATTAGCACAGATACGCAGTATTTT.

With regard to this clone: The junction and the germline gene differ at one end; a read error may be behind it. The chain combines TRBV5-6 with TRBJ2-1; 7 bases align to TRBD2. There are 15 residues in the CDR3. Per germline, CDR1 SGHDT and CDR2 YYEEEE. CDR3 sequence reads: CASGFWGRAYNEQFF. In nucleotides, the CDR3 is TGTGCCAGCGGCTTTTGGGGGAGGGCCTACAATGAGCAGTTCTTC. The entire variable domain, with the rest obtained from reference TRBV5-6 and TRBJ2-1, is as follows: DAGVTQSPTHLIKTRGQQVTLRCSPKSGHDTVSWYQQALGQGPQFIFQYYEEEERQRGNFPDRFSGHQFPNYSSELNVNALLLGDSALYLCASGFWGRAYNEQFFGPGTRLTVL.

This chain links TRBV7-9 with TRBJ1-4; TRBD1 matches at 7 bases. CDR1 and CDR2 (germline): SEHNR, FQNEAQ (reference sequence). The CDR3 runs to 15 residues. The V gene end was trimmed by 6 bases and the J gene end by 8 bases; junction bases not matched to a gene: 12. The CDR3 region is CASSSSRGRREKLFF. The CDR3 region has the DNA TGTGCCAGCAGTTCGAGCAGGGGGAGAAGAGAAAAACTGTTTTTT.